A selection of T cell receptor beta chains follows, all from one sample in a study of blood T cell repertoires in COVID-19. Data came from immunoSEQ multiplex PCR; TCRdb stores just in-frame clones and leaves some out. The data hold about 140,000 clones, with around nine tenths observed a single time. Sequenced sample: peripheral blood. The receptors stem from a man between 60 and 75 years old with active or convalescent COVID-19. The CDR3 runs from the conserved cysteine through the conserved F or W. D genes are given only for firm matches. Not all rows give a size; the values are once, few, many and, for expanded clones, a class.

abundance: NA
d_gene: TRBD1
j_gene: TRBJ1-1
v_gene: TRBV6-6
CDR3nt: TGTGCCAGCAGTTACCGGGACAGGGAGGGAAACACTGAAGCTTTCTTT
CDR3aa: CASSYRDREGNTEAFF

abundance: NA
d_gene: NA
j_gene: TRBJ2-2
v_gene: TRBV7-2
CDR3nt: TGTGCCAGCAGCTTGTACAGGGTCGGGACCGGGGAGCTGTTTTTT
CDR3aa: CASSLYRVGTGELFF

abundance: once
d_gene: NA
j_gene: TRBJ2-7
v_gene: TRBV5-4
CDR3nt: TGTGCCAGCAGCTCTGCCGGGACTCTCTCCTACGAGCAGTACTTC
CDR3aa: CASSSAGTLSYEQYF

abundance: NA
d_gene: NA
j_gene: TRBJ2-5
v_gene: TRBV6-4
CDR3nt: TGTGCCAGCAGTGACTGCCAGGGGATAGAAGAGACCCAGTACTTC
CDR3aa: CASSDCQGIEETQYF

abundance: NA
d_gene: TRBD1
j_gene: TRBJ1-1
v_gene: TRBV5-1
CDR3nt: TGCGCCAGCAGCCCAGGGACAGCCACTGAAGCTTTCTTT
CDR3aa: CASSPGTATEAFF

abundance: NA
d_gene: TRBD1
j_gene: TRBJ1-5
v_gene: TRBV28
CDR3nt: TGTGCCAGCAGTTTCGGTCCAGGGGGGCAGCCCCAGCATTTT
CDR3aa: CASSFGPGGQPQHF

abundance: NA
d_gene: TRBD1
j_gene: TRBJ2-4
v_gene: TRBV7-2
CDR3nt: TGTGCCAGCAGCTTGGACAGGGGCATAGGAGCCAAAAACATTCAGTACTTC
CDR3aa: CASSLDRGIGAKNIQYF

abundance: NA
d_gene: TRBD1
j_gene: TRBJ2-2
v_gene: TRBV9
CDR3nt: TGTGCCAGCAGCGCCGGACAGGGGTTAGCGAACACCGGGGAGCTGTTTTTT
CDR3aa: CASSAGQGLANTGELFF

abundance: NA
d_gene: NA
j_gene: TRBJ2-2
v_gene: TRBV6-5
CDR3nt: TGTGCCAGCGGAAGGTACTATGACACCGGGGAGCTGTTTTTT
CDR3aa: CASGRYYDTGELFF

abundance: NA
d_gene: NA
j_gene: TRBJ2-1
v_gene: TRBV12-3/TRBV12-4
CDR3nt: TGTGCCAGCGCCAGGGGCAATGAGCAGTTCTTC
CDR3aa: CASARGNEQFF

abundance: NA
d_gene: NA
j_gene: TRBJ1-1
v_gene: TRBV28
CDR3nt: TGTGCCAGCAGTTTTGGGGGGTCCATGAACACTGAAGCTTTCTTT
CDR3aa: CASSFGGSMNTEAFF

abundance: NA
d_gene: NA
j_gene: TRBJ2-3
v_gene: TRBV27
CDR3nt: TGTGCCAGCTCTAGCACAGATACGCAGTATTTT
CDR3aa: CASSSTDTQYF

abundance: NA
d_gene: NA
j_gene: TRBJ2-3
v_gene: TRBV6-5
CDR3nt: TGTGCCAGCAGGAGGGACACCGCCCGCACAGATACGCAGTATTTT
CDR3aa: CASRRDTARTDTQYF

abundance: few
d_gene: NA
j_gene: TRBJ1-4
v_gene: TRBV7-7
CDR3nt: TGTGCTAGCAGCTTAGGTACAGCACCTAATGAAAAACTGTTTTTT
CDR3aa: CASSLGTAPNEKLFF

abundance: NA
d_gene: NA
j_gene: TRBJ2-3
v_gene: TRBV28
CDR3nt: TGTGCCAGCAGTCACGGACTTCTGAGCACAGATACGCAGTATTTT
CDR3aa: CASSHGLLSTDTQYF

abundance: NA
d_gene: TRBD1
j_gene: TRBJ2-7
v_gene: TRBV30
CDR3nt: TGTGCCTGGAGTCCGGGACAGATGACCTACGAGCAGTACTTC
CDR3aa: CAWSPGQMTYEQYF

abundance: NA
d_gene: TRBD1
j_gene: TRBJ2-7
v_gene: TRBV18
CDR3nt: TGTGCCAGCTCACCAGGAGGGACAGGGCCCTACGAGCAGTACTTC
CDR3aa: CASSPGGTGPYEQYF

abundance: NA
d_gene: TRBD2
j_gene: TRBJ2-1
v_gene: TRBV15
CDR3nt: TGTGCCACCAGCAGAGCGGCGCCTAGCGGGAGGCTTAATGAGCAGTTCTTC
CDR3aa: CATSRAAPSGRLNEQFF

abundance: NA
d_gene: TRBD2
j_gene: TRBJ2-7
v_gene: TRBV18
CDR3nt: TGTGCCAGCTCACCAGCCGGACTAGCGGACGAGCAGTACTTC
CDR3aa: CASSPAGLADEQYF

abundance: NA
d_gene: NA
j_gene: TRBJ1-2
v_gene: TRBV19
CDR3nt: TGTGCCAGTAGTATTACCGCAGGGAGGTGGTATGGCTACACCTTC
CDR3aa: CASSITAGRWYGYTF

abundance: NA
d_gene: TRBD2
j_gene: TRBJ2-1
v_gene: TRBV6-2/TRBV6-3
CDR3nt: TGTGCCAGCAGCTCACCGACTAGCACGGGTGAGCAGTTCTTC
CDR3aa: CASSSPTSTGEQFF

abundance: NA
d_gene: NA
j_gene: TRBJ2-4
v_gene: TRBV11-3
CDR3nt: TGTGCCAGCGCCCGAGGGGGGGACCAAAACATTCAGTACTTC
CDR3aa: CASARGGDQNIQYF

abundance: NA
d_gene: NA
j_gene: TRBJ1-5
v_gene: TRBV28
CDR3nt: TGTGCCAGCAGTTTACACGGGGAGAAGGCTCAGCCCCAGCATTTT
CDR3aa: CASSLHGEKAQPQHF

abundance: NA
d_gene: TRBD1
j_gene: TRBJ1-4
v_gene: TRBV19
CDR3nt: TGTGCCAGTAGCCCGAGGACAGGGACTGAAAAACTGTTTTTT
CDR3aa: CASSPRTGTEKLFF

abundance: NA
d_gene: NA
j_gene: TRBJ1-1
v_gene: TRBV12-3/TRBV12-4
CDR3nt: TGTGCCAGCAAGCACCTGAACACTGAAGCTTTCTTT
CDR3aa: CASKHLNTEAFF

abundance: NA
d_gene: TRBD1
j_gene: TRBJ2-1
v_gene: TRBV6-6
CDR3nt: TGTGCCACCAAAATTGGGGGACAGGGGAACAATGAGCAGTTCTTC
CDR3aa: CATKIGGQGNNEQFF

abundance: NA
d_gene: NA
j_gene: TRBJ1-6
v_gene: TRBV6-5
CDR3nt: TGTGCCAGCAGGTCGTTGGGACAAGCTAATTCACCCCTCCACTTT
CDR3aa: CASRSLGQANSPLHF

abundance: NA
d_gene: NA
j_gene: TRBJ1-3
v_gene: TRBV4-3
CDR3nt: TGCGCCAGCAGCCAAGACGCACAGGGCCAAGGAAACACCATATATTTT
CDR3aa: CASSQDAQGQGNTIYF

abundance: NA
d_gene: NA
j_gene: TRBJ2-7
v_gene: TRBV18
CDR3nt: TGTGCCAGCACGACAGGATCCACCTACGAGCAGTACTTC
CDR3aa: CASTTGSTYEQYF

abundance: NA
d_gene: NA
j_gene: TRBJ2-3
v_gene: TRBV28
CDR3nt: TGTGCCAGCAGTTTTCCCCAGGGGACAGATACGCAGTATTTT
CDR3aa: CASSFPQGTDTQYF

abundance: few
d_gene: TRBD2
j_gene: TRBJ2-1
v_gene: TRBV7-2
CDR3nt: TGTGCCAGCAGCTTAGGGGCGGGAGGGCCTAGGTCCTACAATGAGCAGTTCTTC
CDR3aa: CASSLGAGGPRSYNEQFF

abundance: NA
d_gene: TRBD1
j_gene: TRBJ2-7
v_gene: TRBV28
CDR3nt: TGTGCCAGCAGCGTAGACAGGGGAAAGAGAGAGCAGTACTTC
CDR3aa: CASSVDRGKREQYF

abundance: NA
d_gene: TRBD2
j_gene: TRBJ2-2
v_gene: TRBV5-1
CDR3nt: TGCGCCAGCAACTCAAACCCAGCGGGAGCTCCTGGGGGGGAGCTGTTTTTT
CDR3aa: CASNSNPAGAPGGELFF

abundance: NA
d_gene: TRBD1
j_gene: TRBJ2-5
v_gene: TRBV28
CDR3nt: TGTGCCAGCAACTCGGACAGGGGTCACGAGACCCAGTACTTC
CDR3aa: CASNSDRGHETQYF

abundance: NA
d_gene: NA
j_gene: TRBJ2-7
v_gene: TRBV3-1/TRBV3-2
CDR3nt: TGTGCCAGCAGCCGCCTTGGGGGCCGCTCCTACGAGCAGTACTTC
CDR3aa: CASSRLGGRSYEQYF

abundance: NA
d_gene: NA
j_gene: TRBJ2-1
v_gene: TRBV7-2
CDR3nt: TGTGCCAGCAGCTTAGGAGGCAGCCGAAATGAGCAGTTCTTC
CDR3aa: CASSLGGSRNEQFF

abundance: NA
d_gene: TRBD2
j_gene: TRBJ2-7
v_gene: TRBV27
CDR3nt: TGTGCCAGCAGTCAAGCGGGAGGGCCCCACGAGCAGTACTTC
CDR3aa: CASSQAGGPHEQYF

abundance: NA
d_gene: TRBD2
j_gene: TRBJ2-5
v_gene: TRBV18
CDR3nt: TGTGCCAGCTCACCGGCGGGGGGTCGGGAGACCCAGTACTTC
CDR3aa: CASSPAGGRETQYF

abundance: NA
d_gene: TRBD1
j_gene: TRBJ1-6
v_gene: TRBV4-1
CDR3nt: TGCGCCAGCAGCCAACAGGACAGGGCTAGGGTTTCACCCCTCCACTTT
CDR3aa: CASSQQDRARVSPLHF

abundance: NA
d_gene: TRBD2
j_gene: TRBJ2-5
v_gene: TRBV4-1
CDR3nt: TGCGCCAGCAGCCAACGTGGCGGGACTACCCTCGACTGGACCCAGTACTTC
CDR3aa: CASSQRGGTTLDWTQYF

abundance: NA
d_gene: NA
j_gene: TRBJ1-1
v_gene: TRBV7-6
CDR3nt: TGTGCCAGCAGCTTAGCTCTCCAGATGAACACTGAAGCTTTCTTT
CDR3aa: CASSLALQMNTEAFF

abundance: NA
d_gene: TRBD1
j_gene: TRBJ1-5
v_gene: TRBV12-3/TRBV12-4
CDR3nt: TGTGCCAGCAGGCGACAGGGAGGGCCCCAGCATTTT
CDR3aa: CASRRQGGPQHF

abundance: NA
d_gene: TRBD1
j_gene: TRBJ2-5
v_gene: TRBV28
CDR3nt: TGTGCCAGCAGTACCAGTCCGGGACAGGGGCAAGAGACCCAGTACTTC
CDR3aa: CASSTSPGQGQETQYF

abundance: NA
d_gene: NA
j_gene: TRBJ2-7
v_gene: TRBV7-6
CDR3nt: TGTGCCAGCAGCTTAGGTTCTCAGGGGAACCTCCGTTACGAGCAGTACTTC
CDR3aa: CASSLGSQGNLRYEQYF

abundance: NA
d_gene: TRBD2
j_gene: TRBJ2-1
v_gene: TRBV5-1
CDR3nt: TGCGCCAGCAGTCCCGGGGGTTTAGGGACTAGCGGGAGGGCCAGCAATGAGCAGTTCTTC
CDR3aa: CASSPGGLGTSGRASNEQFF

abundance: NA
d_gene: NA
j_gene: TRBJ1-5
v_gene: TRBV3-1/TRBV3-2
CDR3nt: TGTGCCAGCAGCCCAACACCGGGGGGATGGGGCAATCAGCCCCAGCATTTT
CDR3aa: CASSPTPGGWGNQPQHF

abundance: NA
d_gene: NA
j_gene: TRBJ2-2
v_gene: TRBV19
CDR3nt: TGTGCCAGTAGTAGCCGGGACTTACCGGGGGAGCTGTTTTTT
CDR3aa: CASSSRDLPGELFF

abundance: NA
d_gene: TRBD1
j_gene: TRBJ2-7
v_gene: TRBV18
CDR3nt: TGTGCCAGCTCACAGATACAGGGGCCCGGCGAGCAGTACTTC
CDR3aa: CASSQIQGPGEQYF

abundance: NA
d_gene: TRBD1
j_gene: TRBJ1-1
v_gene: TRBV3-1/TRBV3-2
CDR3nt: TGTGCCAGCAGCCTACGAGGGGGCGGGTACACTGAAGCTTTCTTT
CDR3aa: CASSLRGGGYTEAFF